The 21 T cell receptor beta chains listed next were all sequenced from one sample in a study of blood T cells in healthy people across ages. PCR was performed a second time for roughly 7 to 11 cycles using a sample-barcoded 5' primer and a J-beta primer mix. TCRdb re-derived calls from the 5' RACE reads in MiXCR, one entry per CDR3 protein. The sample lists 750,000 to 1,000,000 distinct CDR3 sequences, about 29% occurring once. The same data also went into a second study, on T cells of mothers and their children.

Sequenced input: blood. The receptors come from a woman between 35 and 50 years old in good health.

This clonotype was recorded many times. V and J are TRBV12-3 or TRBV12-4 and TRBJ2-7, with D possibly matching TRBD1 (6 bases). Trimming pared 7 bases from V and 4 bases from J, leaving 14 bases between. CDR3 length: 13 residues. The CDR3 DNA follows: TGTGCCAGCACCAAGACAGGTCCGTACGAGCAGTACTTC. It codes for CASTKTGPYEQYF.

This chain links TRBV12-3 or TRBV12-4 with TRBJ2-3, with 12 bases lining up with TRBD1. With V trimmed by 8 bases and J by 4 bases, 7 bases remained unmatched. CDR3 size: 15 residues. The CDR3 protein is CASATGTGGADTQYF. The CDR3 DNA follows: TGTGCCAGCGCCACCGGGACAGGGGGCGCAGATACGCAGTATTTT.

The chain joins TRBV6-5 to TRBJ2-3, with 10 positions matching TRBD2. There are 15 residues in the CDR3. V trimming: 4 bases; J trimming: 7 bases; junction bases outside the gene matches: 8. Germline V gene sequence: CDR1 MNHEY, CDR2 SVGAGI. CDR3 protein: CASSLGLADSYTQYF. Written as DNA, the CDR3 is TGTGCCAGCAGTTTAGGACTAGCGGACAGTTATACGCAGTATTTT.

The chain couples TRBV18 to TRBJ1-1, with D unresolved. This CDR3 is 13 amino acids long. Germline V CDR1 and CDR2: KGHSH, LQKENI. V was cut by 5 bases and J by 6 bases, with 13 bases left in between. The CDR3 DNA sequence: TGTGCCAGCTCAACGGACGAGAGGGCTGAAGCTTTCTTT. Its translation: CASSTDERAEAFF. Complete variable domain (other parts from reference TRBV18 and TRBJ1-1): NAGVMQNPRHLVRRRGQEARLRCSPMKGHSHVYWYRQLPEEGLKFMVYLQKENIIDESGMPKERFSAEFPKEGPSILRIQQVVRGDSAAYFCASSTDERAEAFFGQGTRLTVV.

The V and J genes are TRBV29-1 and TRBJ1-5, with 7 positions matching TRBD1. Trimming cost V 6 bases and J 6 bases; bases outside gene matches: 11. The CDR3 contains 14 residues. Per germline, CDR1 SQVTM and CDR2 ANQGSEA. In DNA, the CDR3 is TGCAGCGTCGCACCAGGGGGGGCTGGTCAGCCCCAGCATTTT. Protein: CSVAPGGAGQPQHF.

This clonotype was counted between two and nine times. One junction end does not reproduce the germline sequence, and a read error may be involved. V is TRBV24-1 and J is TRBJ2-1; D is uncertain. Per germline, CDR1 KGHDR and CDR2 SFDVKD. The CDR3 loop spans 16 amino acids. CDR3 bases: TGTGCCACCAGTGATCACGAACTTGACTTCTACAATCAGCAGTTCTTC. Its translation is CATSDHELDFYNQQFF.

The rearrangement joins TRBV5-1 to TRBJ2-5; D may be TRBD1 or TRBD2 (5 bases each). Germline V gives CDR1 SGHRS, CDR2 YFSETQ. This CDR3 has 15 residues. The germline V and J ends were trimmed by 0 bases and 10 bases, with 19 bases remaining between them. CDR3 amino acids: CASSLARDPFNNQYF. The CDR3 DNA reads as TGCGCCAGCAGCTTGGCCCGGGACCCTTTCAATAACCAGTACTTC.

V gene TRBV6-6 combines with J gene TRBJ2-7, with TRBD1 matching 10 bases. The CDR3 length is 16 residues. V lost 2 bases, J lost 7 bases, and 11 bases stayed unmatched. Germline assignment: CDR1 MNHNY and CDR2 SVGAGI (reference sequence). The CDR3, as DNA: TGTGCCAGCAGTTACGAGGGACAGGGGAAGGGCAATGAGCAGTACTTC. It specifies CASSYEGQGKGNEQYF.

The chain employs TRBV20-1 and TRBJ1-1, with D possibly TRBD1 on 6 matching bases. The CDR3 has 14 residues. Looked up from germline, CDR1 is DFQATT and CDR2 is SNEGSKA (reference sequence). V was cut by 3 bases and J by 0 bases, with 11 bases left in between. The CDR3 coding sequence is TGCAGTGCTAGTCCGGGACATTTGAACACTGAAGCTTTCTTT. It yields the protein CSASPGHLNTEAFF.

A word on this clonotype: At one end, the junction sequence differs from germline, possibly due to a read error. This rearrangement joins TRBV28 to TRBJ2-7; weak D call: TRBD1 (5 bases). Germline lookup yields CDR1 MDHEN and CDR2 SYDVKM. The CDR3 is 13 residues long. The CDR3 reads CASSPRQTYEQDF. Here the CDR3 DNA reads TGTGCCAGCAGTCCCCGACAGACCTACGAGCAGGACTTC.

This clonotype was counted many times. V is TRBV6-4 and J is TRBJ2-4; perhaps D is TRBD1 or TRBD2 (5 bases each). The better agreement between TRBJ2-3 and the DNA end casts doubt on the J call. The CDR3 spans 14 residues. Germline CDR1 is MRHNA and CDR2 is SNTAGT. Here the CDR3 reads CASSDGGDADTQYF. As DNA, the CDR3 is TGTGCCAGCAGTGACGGGGGAGACGCAGATACGCAGTATTTT.

Notes on this clonotype: A much larger clone lies a single base off, so this may be a read error. The chain links TRBV6-4 to TRBJ2-7; D is perhaps TRBD1 (6 bases). The V gene's germline CDR1 is MRHNA and CDR2 SNTAGT. CDR3 length equals 18 residues. The germline V and J ends were trimmed by 8 bases and 3 bases, with 29 bases remaining between them. The CDR3 region is CASVPWAGSQGTYYEQYF. As DNA, the CDR3 is TGTGCCAGCGTCCCTTGGGCAGGGAGCCAGGGGACATACTACGAGCAGTACTTC.

This clonotype was found many times. V and J are TRBV11-2 and TRBJ2-7; 9 nucleotides agree with TRBD1. J lost 2 bases, V lost 4 bases, and 9 bases had no gene match. The CDR3 covers 16 residues. CDR1 is SGHAT, CDR2 FQNNGV, per germline. The CDR3 loop reads CASSYAPGQGTYEQYF. The CDR3 nucleotides read TGTGCCAGCAGCTACGCTCCGGGACAGGGCACCTACGAGCAGTACTTC.

The table lists this clonotype with a few counts. The chain carries TRBV18 and TRBJ1-1; D may be TRBD1 (5 bases). Trimming removed 5 bases from V and 5 bases from J, with 15 bases in between. Germline CDR1 reads KGHSH; CDR2 reads LQKENI. The CDR3 length is 14 residues. CDR3 in DNA: TGTGCCAGCTCATCTTACCCAGGGTTAACTGAAGCTTTCTTT. Its translation is CASSSYPGLTEAFF.

The J gene is TRBJ1-6, the V gene TRBV5-1; 9 bases align to TRBD1. There are 14 residues in the CDR3. Trimming took 4 bases from V and 7 from J; bases not matched to a gene: 3. CDR1 is SGHRS and CDR2 is YFSETQ in the germline V gene. The CDR3, as DNA: TGCGCCAGCAGCGGACAGGGGTGGAATTCACCCCTCCACTTT. Protein: CASSGQGWNSPLHF.

This clonotype was counted only a few times. V gene TRBV5-1 combines with J gene TRBJ2-7; TRBD1 matches at 9 bases. This CDR3 spans 13 amino acids. V lost 8 bases and J lost 2; bases outside the gene matches: 5. Germline CDR1 reads SGHRS; CDR2 reads YFSETQ. CDR3 amino acids: CASRTGEAYEQYF. The CDR3 coding sequence is TGCGCCAGTCGGACAGGGGAAGCCTACGAGCAGTACTTC.

This clonotype was counted at least ten times. The chain links TRBV5-5 to TRBJ2-7, with D uncertain. V lost 4 bases, J lost 2 bases, and 7 bases lay in between. This CDR3 is built from 12 residues. CDR1 is SGHKS and CDR2 is YYEKEE in the germline V gene (reference sequence). The DNA for the CDR3 is TGTGCCAGCAGCCCTCCCGCCTACGAGCAGTACTTC. Its translation: CASSPPAYEQYF.

In its sample, this clonotype was seen many times. The chain is built from TRBV27 and TRBJ2-7; D not resolved. This CDR3 is built from 15 residues. From germline, CDR1 is MNHEY and CDR2 SMNVEV (reference sequence). V was pared by 4 bases and J by 1 base, with 14 bases between. DNA for the CDR3: TGTGCCAGCAGTTCCCTCTACCGAAGATCCTACGAGCAGTACTTC. It specifies CASSSLYRRSYEQYF.

This chain joins TRBV3-1 and TRBJ1-1; D unresolved. Germline lookup yields CDR1 LGHDT and CDR2 YNNKEL (reference sequence). CDR3 length: 14 residues. V gave up 1 base and J gave up 7 bases, with 13 bases separating them. The CDR3 bases are TGTGCCAGCAGCCAAGCCGGGCTGTTGAATGAAGCTTTCTTT. Encoded protein: CASSQAGLLNEAFF.

This clonotype came up a few times. This may stem from a read error, because a much larger clone lies one nucleotide away. This chain joins TRBV7-2 and TRBJ2-7; 8 bases are a match to TRBD1. Germline trimming cut 6 bases from V and 6 bases from J; bases unmatched to any gene: 10. There are 14 residues in the CDR3. The V gene's germline CDR1 is SGHTA and CDR2 FQGNSA. CDR3 nucleotide sequence: TGTGCCAGCAGGCCCGGACAGGGAGGTTCCGAGCAGTACTTC. Its protein product is CASRPGQGGSEQYF.

This clonotype was recorded many times. This chain connects TRBV12-3 or TRBV12-4 to TRBJ2-1; the D gene could be TRBD1 or TRBD2 (5 bases each). Trimming took 3 bases from V and 6 from J, leaving 15 bases between them. The CDR3 runs 15 residues. In nucleotides, the CDR3 is TGTGCCAGCAGTTTGAGGGACGTAATCGGCAATGAGCAGTTCTTC. It codes for CASSLRDVIGNEQFF.